This TCR beta chain was observed in a study of beta chain features in type 1 diabetes. The study, taken as a whole, reports: Moderate yet significant TCRB CDR3 shortening was seen in Type 1 diabetes patients in all four CD4+ subsets. The naive, central memory and Treg TCRB repertoires looked more alike in patients than they did in healthy donors.

Expressed TCRB transcripts were sequenced because the entire RNA isolate underwent reverse transcription. Profiling relied on immunoSEQ multiplex PCR, and the TCRdb table lists in-frame clones only, not all of them. The sample records under 800,000 clones, less than 20% being singletons. Per germline, CDR1 SQVTM and CDR2 ANQGSEA. The trim removed 6 bases at V and 6 bases at J, leaving 7 bases unmatched. This CDR3 contains 13 residues. This clone occurred a few times. What it recognizes is unknown. The authors sorted CD4+ naive, central memory, regulatory and stem cell-like memory cells via CD45RO/CCR7/CD25/CD127/CD95/CD27.

The sequencing sample was made of naive CD4+ T cells from blood. This receptor was taken from a man aged 18 to 29 in good health. The chain carries TRBV29-1 and TRBJ1-2; TRBD1 agrees at 10 bases. The CDR3 DNA sequence: TGCAGCGTCACGGATGACAGGGGGCATGGCTACACCTTC. This codes for CSVTDDRGHGYTF.